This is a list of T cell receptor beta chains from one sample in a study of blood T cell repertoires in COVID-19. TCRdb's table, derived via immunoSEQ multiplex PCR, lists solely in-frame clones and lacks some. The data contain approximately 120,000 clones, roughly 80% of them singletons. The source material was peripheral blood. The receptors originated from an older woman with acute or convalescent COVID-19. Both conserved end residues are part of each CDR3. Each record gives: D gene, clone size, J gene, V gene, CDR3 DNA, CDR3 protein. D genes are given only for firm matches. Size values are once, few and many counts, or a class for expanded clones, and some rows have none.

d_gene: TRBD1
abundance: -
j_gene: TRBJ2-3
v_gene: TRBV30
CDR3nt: TGTGCCTGGAGTCAGGACAGGGGGGCAGATACGCAGTATTTT
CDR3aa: CAWSQDRGADTQYF

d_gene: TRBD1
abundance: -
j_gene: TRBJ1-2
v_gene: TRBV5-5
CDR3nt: TGTGCCAGCAGCTTACGACAGGGGGCTGCCTATGGCTACACCTTC
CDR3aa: CASSLRQGAAYGYTF

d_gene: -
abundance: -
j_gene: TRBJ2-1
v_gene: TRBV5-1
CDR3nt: TGCGCCACCAACCCCGGGGGGCCCCACAATGAGCAGTTCTTC
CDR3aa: CATNPGGPHNEQFF

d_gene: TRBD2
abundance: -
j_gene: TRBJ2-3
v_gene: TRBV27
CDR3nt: TGTGTTTCGAAGCGGGGGGGTTCAGATACGCAGTATTTT
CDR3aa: CVSKRGGSDTQYF

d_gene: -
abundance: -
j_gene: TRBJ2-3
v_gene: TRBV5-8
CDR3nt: TGTGCCAGCAACCTGGGCAGGGGAAATACGCAGTATTTT
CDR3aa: CASNLGRGNTQYF

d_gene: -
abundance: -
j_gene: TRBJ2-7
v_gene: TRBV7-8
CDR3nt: TGTGCCAGCAGCTTAGAGGTGGCAGGGATGGGCGAGCAGTACTTC
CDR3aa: CASSLEVAGMGEQYF

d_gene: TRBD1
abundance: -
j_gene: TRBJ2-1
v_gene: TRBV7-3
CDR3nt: TGTGCCAGCAGTTTCAGGGGGCCCTTCTCAGGGAATGAGCAGTTCTTC
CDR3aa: CASSFRGPFSGNEQFF

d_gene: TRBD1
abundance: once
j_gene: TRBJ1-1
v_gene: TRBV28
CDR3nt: TGTGCCAGTCTAGGAGGGGGCTCTGAAGCTTTCTTT
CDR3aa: CASLGGGSEAFF

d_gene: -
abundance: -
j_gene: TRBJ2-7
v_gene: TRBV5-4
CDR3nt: TGTGCCAGCAGCCAAGGATGGGCTCGAGACGAGCAGTACTTC
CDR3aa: CASSQGWARDEQYF

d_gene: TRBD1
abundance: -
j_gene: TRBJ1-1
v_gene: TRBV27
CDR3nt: TGTGCCAGCCAGGGGGTCATGGGCACTGAAGCTTTCTTT
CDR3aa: CASQGVMGTEAFF

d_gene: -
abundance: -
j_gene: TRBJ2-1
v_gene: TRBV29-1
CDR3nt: TGCAGCGTTGAAGCCAGAGGGCCAGGCCGGCAGTTCTTC
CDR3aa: CSVEARGPGRQFF

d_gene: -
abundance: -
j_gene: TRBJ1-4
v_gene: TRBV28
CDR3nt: TGTGCCAGCAGTCGACGGACCCGACGGGGTGAAAAACTGTTTTTT
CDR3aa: CASSRRTRRGEKLFF

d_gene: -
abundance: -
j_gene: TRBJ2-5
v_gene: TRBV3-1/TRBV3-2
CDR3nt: TGTGCCAGCAGCCAAGAGATTGAACATCCCAGTGAGACCCAGTACTTC
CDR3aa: CASSQEIEHPSETQYF

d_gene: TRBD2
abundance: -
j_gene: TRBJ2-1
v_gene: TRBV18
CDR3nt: TGTGCCAGCTCACCTTTAGCGGGGGGCCTTTACAATGAGCAGTTCTTC
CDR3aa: CASSPLAGGLYNEQFF

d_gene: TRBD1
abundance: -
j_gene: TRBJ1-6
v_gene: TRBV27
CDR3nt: TGTGCCAGCAGTATCTCCAGGGGGCTCAGTAATTCACCCCTCCACTTT
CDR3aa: CASSISRGLSNSPLHF

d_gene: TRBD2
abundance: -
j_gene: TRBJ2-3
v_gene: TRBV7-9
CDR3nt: TGTGCCAGCAGCTCAGGGTTGAGCGGGAGAAATACGCAGTATTTT
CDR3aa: CASSSGLSGRNTQYF

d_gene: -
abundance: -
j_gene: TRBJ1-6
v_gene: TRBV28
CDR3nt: TGTGCCAGCAATTCAGGGGTCCGGAATTCACCCCTCCACTTT
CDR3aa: CASNSGVRNSPLHF